These 18 T cell receptor beta chains came from one sample sequenced in a study of shared clonotypes between healthy human individuals. Sequencing was performed with immunoSEQ multiplex PCR; in TCRdb, only in-frame clones are kept and a portion is missing. Altogether approximately 500,000 clones are present, more than 75% being singletons, with the ten largest covering 12%. Sequencing was performed on PBMCs. These receptors were collected from a woman aged 40 to 50 in good health. Some clones in this sample may be carry-over from other donors' samples.

V and J are TRBV4-1 and TRBJ1-5; D is ambiguous. Germline assignment: CDR1 MGHRA and CDR2 YSYEKL. Trimming cost V 4 bases and J 0 bases, with 19 bases left between them. This CDR3 region has 18 residues. CDR3 DNA sequence: TGCGCCAGCAGCCCCGCAAACGGCAGAAGTTATAGCAATCAGCCCCAGCATTTT. Its translation: CASSPANGRSYSNQPQHF.

J is TRBJ1-5 and V is TRBV18, with D perhaps matching TRBD1 (6 bases). The V end was cut by 8 bases, the J end by 4 bases, with 12 bases between. CDR3 length: 13 amino acids. Germline CDR1 reads KGHSH; CDR2 reads LQKENI. The CDR3 here is CASRGGLNQPQHF. In nucleotides, the CDR3 is TGTGCCAGCCGAGGGGGACTGAATCAGCCCCAGCATTTT.

This clone has a handful of counts. The chain uses TRBV13 and TRBJ2-7, with D perhaps TRBD1 or TRBD2 (5 bases each). This CDR3 spans 13 amino acids. The germline V and J ends were trimmed by 1 base and 5 bases, with 9 bases remaining between them. Germline lookup yields CDR1 PRHDT and CDR2 FYEKMQ (reference sequence). The CDR3 nucleotides read TGTGCCAGCAGCTTAGAGAGGGGTCACGAGCAGTACTTC. It specifies CASSLERGHEQYF.

The chain uses TRBV5-1 and TRBJ1-5; 8 positions agree with TRBD1. Germline values: CDR1 SGHRS, CDR2 YFSETQ. V was pared by 4 bases and J by 1 base, with 4 bases of the junction left unmatched. This CDR3 is built from 15 residues. The CDR3 protein is CASSTGQGSNQPQHF. DNA of the CDR3: TGCGCCAGCAGCACAGGACAGGGAAGCAATCAGCCCCAGCATTTT.

In the case of this clone: The sample contains more than one DNA sequence encoding this CDR3. The gene calls are TRBV30 and TRBJ1-1; D call uncertain. In germline, CDR1 is GTSNPN, CDR2 SVGIG (reference sequence). This CDR3 region has 12 residues. For the CDR3, the DNA is TGTGCTCGAAAGTGGGGGAACACTGAAGCTTTCTTT. It translates to CARKWGNTEAFF.

The chain employs TRBV18 and TRBJ1-2, with 12 bases matching TRBD1. The CDR3 contains 18 residues. With 2 bases clipped from V and 5 bases from J, the junction kept 12 bases outside the gene matches. CDR1 and CDR2 (germline): KGHSH, LQKENI. CDR3 region: CASSPTPGTGGMGYGYTF. Here the CDR3 DNA reads TGTGCCAGCTCACCAACCCCCGGGACAGGGGGCATGGGGTATGGCTACACCTTC.

CDR3 DNA: TGTGCCAGTAGTATGAGAGGAAACATTCAGTACTTC. This translates into CASSMRGNIQYF. The chain combines TRBV19 with TRBJ2-4, with unresolved D. Per the germline V gene, CDR1 is LNHDA and CDR2 is SQIVND (reference sequence). The CDR3 covers 12 residues. Deletions cut 3 bases from V and 6 bases from J, with 6 bases between.

This chain connects TRBV5-6 to TRBJ1-1; weak D call: TRBD1 (6 bases). The CDR3 loop spans 14 amino acids. Per germline, CDR1 SGHDT and CDR2 YYEEEE. Trimming stripped 4 bases from V and 5 bases from J, with 15 bases between. CDR3: CASSLSPTGTEAFF. Written as DNA, the CDR3 is TGTGCCAGCAGCCTTTCCCCCACAGGGACTGAAGCTTTCTTT.

The J gene is TRBJ2-5, the V gene TRBV28; no clear D gene. Germline lookup yields CDR1 MDHEN and CDR2 SYDVKM. V was trimmed by 7 bases and J by 1 base, leaving 4 bases between them. The CDR3 loop spans 11 amino acids. The CDR3 DNA is TGTGCCAGCACCCTCCAAGAGACCCAGTACTTC. Amino acids: CASTLQETQYF.

The chain employs TRBV7-9 and TRBJ2-3, with TRBD2 matching over 11 bases. The CDR3 is 17 residues long. With 2 bases clipped from V and 2 bases from J, the junction kept 6 bases outside the gene matches. The germline gives CDR1 SEHNR, CDR2 FQNEAQ (reference sequence). In nucleotides, the CDR3 is TGTGCCAGCAGCTTAACACCGGGACTAGCGGACACAGATACGCAGTATTTT. Protein sequence: CASSLTPGLADTDTQYF.

The rearrangement uses TRBV28 and TRBJ2-1; D unclear. The V end was cut by 3 bases, the J end by 8 bases, with 5 bases between. In germline, CDR1 is MDHEN, CDR2 SYDVKM. The CDR3 runs to 11 residues. CDR3 sequence reads: CASSLYHEQFF. Written as DNA, the CDR3 is TGTGCCAGCAGTTTGTACCATGAGCAGTTCTTC.

The CDR3 DNA reads TGTGCCAGTAGTGAGAACAGGGGTGAGCAGTACTTC. Residues: CASSENRGEQYF. The rearrangement joins TRBV19 to TRBJ2-7; 7 nucleotides agree with TRBD1. Germline V gene sequence: CDR1 LNHDA, CDR2 SQIVND (reference sequence). This CDR3 contains 12 residues. The ends lost 5 bases at V and 7 bases at J; junction bases unmatched: 5.

This clone was seen a few times. This chain connects TRBV7-2 to TRBJ2-7; either TRBD1 or TRBD2 may fit D (5 bases each). The CDR3 contains 12 residues. Germline V gives CDR1 SGHTA, CDR2 FQGNSA. The V gene lost 5 bases and the J gene lost 6 bases, with 11 bases spanning the gap. Here the CDR3 reads CASSPEGFEQYF. CDR3 nucleotide sequence: TGTGCCAGCAGCCCCGAGGGGTTCGAGCAGTACTTC.

This sequence joins TRBV15 and TRBJ1-1, with unresolved D. This CDR3 is 13 amino acids long. From germline, CDR1 is LNHNV and CDR2 YYDKDF (reference sequence). V dropped 3 bases and J dropped 4 bases, with 9 bases sitting between them. The CDR3 DNA follows: TGTGCCACCAGCAGGGAGCTGGGCACTGAAGCTTTCTTT. It translates to CATSRELGTEAFF.

This rearrangement joins TRBV7-2 to TRBJ1-3; 7 nucleotides line up with TRBD1. Unmatched junction bases numbered 2, after V lost 5 bases and J lost 1 base. Germline V gives CDR1 SGHTA, CDR2 FQGNSA. The CDR3 is made up of 14 amino acids. CDR3 sequence (DNA): TGTGCCAGCAGCGAACAGGGGTCTGGAAACACCATATATTTT. It specifies CASSEQGSGNTIYF. Full variable domain (outside the CDR3, taken from reference TRBV7-2 and TRBJ1-3): GAGVSQSPSNKVTEKGKDVELRCDPISGHTALYWYRQSLGQGLEFLIYFQGNSAPDKSGLPSDRFSAERTGGSVSTLTIQRTQQEDSAVYLCASSEQGSGNTIYFGEGSWLTVV.

The chain combines TRBV21-1 with TRBJ2-3; TRBD2 is taken as the D call from the table, unchecked against the DNA. TRBV21-1 is designated a pseudogene. The CDR3 consists of 15 residues. The CDR3 nucleotides read TGTGCCAGCAGCAACCGGGAGCTGGGCACAGATACGCAGTATTTT. Protein sequence: CASSNRELGTDTQYF.

The chain has TRBV7-8 and TRBJ1-4; D remains unclear. Germline V gene sequence: CDR1 SGHVS, CDR2 FQNEAQ. Trimming stripped 0 bases from V and 3 bases from J, with 8 bases between. The CDR3 runs to 15 residues. For the CDR3, the DNA is TGTGCCAGCAGCTTAGCGCGACCGCCTAATGAAAAACTGTTTTTT. Translating it yields CASSLARPPNEKLFF. The variable domain in full, with the rest retrieved from reference TRBV7-8 and TRBJ1-4, is GAGVSQSPRYKVAKRGQDVALRCDPISGHVSLFWYQQALGQGPEFLTYFQNEAQLDKSGLPSDRFFAERPEGSVSTLKIQRTQQEDSAVYLCASSLARPPNEKLFFGSGTQLSVL.

Only a few counts were recorded for this clone. V gene TRBV13 combines with J gene TRBJ2-2; tentatively, D is TRBD1 (5 bases). Germline CDR1 is PRHDT and CDR2 is FYEKMQ (reference sequence). The CDR3 runs to 18 residues. Between the trimmed V and J ends, which lost 4 bases and 1 base, there was a span of 19 bases. The CDR3, as DNA: TGTGCCAGCAGCTCCCAGGGATACCAATCCAGGAACACCGGGGAGCTGTTTTTT. Translation: CASSSQGYQSRNTGELFF.